These 3 T cell receptor beta chains were sequenced from one sample in a study of shared clonotypes between healthy human individuals. Produced via immunoSEQ multiplex PCR; TCRdb's table is partial and in-frame only. In the table there are hundreds of thousands of clones, around 80% of which are singletons. The sequenced sample was PBMCs. These receptors were taken from a woman between 40 and 50 years old in good health. Some clones in this sample may be carry-over from other donors' samples.

Comment on this clone: A far larger clone is off by one base, so a read error is likely. Other DNA sequences from this sample encode an identical CDR3 as well. This rearrangement joins TRBV9 to TRBJ1-1; D not certain. Germline CDR1 SGDLS, CDR2 YYNGEE. V lost 4 bases to trimming and J lost 0 bases, with 7 bases between them. The CDR3 length is 13 residues. In nucleotides, the CDR3 is TGTGCCAGCAGCAAAGGGATGAACACTGAAGCTTTCTTT. Translated, it gives CASSKGMNTEAFF.

This sequence joins TRBV30 and TRBJ1-2; tentatively, D is TRBD1 (5 bases). CDR3 length: 12 residues. V was trimmed by 1 base and J by 4 bases, leaving 7 bases between them. Germline CDR1 is GTSNPN and CDR2 is SVGIG (reference sequence). DNA of the CDR3: TGTGCCTGGAGTGCTACAGGCTATGGCTACACCTTC. As protein: CAWSATGYGYTF.

This chain joins TRBV5-1 and TRBJ2-7; TRBD2 might be the D (6 bases). The germline V and J ends were trimmed by 3 bases and 3 bases, with 19 bases remaining between them. CDR1 and CDR2 from the germline V gene are SGHRS and YFSETQ. This CDR3 contains 16 residues. CDR3 DNA: TGCGCCAGCAGCTCCACCCCCGGACGGGAGATCTACGAGCAGTACTTC. As protein: CASSSTPGREIYEQYF.